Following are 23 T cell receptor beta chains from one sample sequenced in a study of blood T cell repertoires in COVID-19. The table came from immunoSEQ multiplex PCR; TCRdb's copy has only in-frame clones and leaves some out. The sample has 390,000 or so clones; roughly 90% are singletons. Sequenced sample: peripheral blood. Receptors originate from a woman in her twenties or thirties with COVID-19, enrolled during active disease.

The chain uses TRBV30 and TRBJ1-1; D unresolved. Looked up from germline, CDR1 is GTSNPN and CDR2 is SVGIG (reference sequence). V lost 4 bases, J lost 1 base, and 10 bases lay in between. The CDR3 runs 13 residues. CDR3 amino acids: CAWNERQNTEAFF. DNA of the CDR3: TGTGCCTGGAACGAAAGACAGAACACTGAAGCTTTCTTT.

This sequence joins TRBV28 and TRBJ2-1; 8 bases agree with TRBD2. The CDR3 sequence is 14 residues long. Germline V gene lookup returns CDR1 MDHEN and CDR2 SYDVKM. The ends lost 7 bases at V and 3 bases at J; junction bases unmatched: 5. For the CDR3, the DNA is TGTGCCAGCAAAAGGCGGGAGGACTACAATGAGCAGTTCTTC. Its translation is CASKRREDYNEQFF.

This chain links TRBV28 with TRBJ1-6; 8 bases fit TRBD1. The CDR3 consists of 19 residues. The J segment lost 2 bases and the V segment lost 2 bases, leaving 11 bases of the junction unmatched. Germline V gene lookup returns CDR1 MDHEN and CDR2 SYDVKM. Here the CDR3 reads CASSLGAGRGRPYNSPLHF. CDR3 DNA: TGTGCCAGCAGTTTAGGTGCCGGCAGGGGGCGCCCCTATAATTCACCCCTCCACTTT.

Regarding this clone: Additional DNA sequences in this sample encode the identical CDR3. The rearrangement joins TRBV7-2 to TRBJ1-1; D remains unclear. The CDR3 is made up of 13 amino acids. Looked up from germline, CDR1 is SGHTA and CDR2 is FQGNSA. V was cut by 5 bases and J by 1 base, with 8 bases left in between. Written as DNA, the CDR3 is TGTGCCAGCAGCCTCGGGAGGAACACTGAAGCTTTCTTT. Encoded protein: CASSLGRNTEAFF.

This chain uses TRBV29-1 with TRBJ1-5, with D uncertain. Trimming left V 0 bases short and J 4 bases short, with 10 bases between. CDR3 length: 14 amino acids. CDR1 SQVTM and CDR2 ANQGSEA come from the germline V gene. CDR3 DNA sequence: TGCAGCGTTGAAGAAACCGGAGGAAATCAGCCCCAGCATTTT. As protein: CSVEETGGNQPQHF.

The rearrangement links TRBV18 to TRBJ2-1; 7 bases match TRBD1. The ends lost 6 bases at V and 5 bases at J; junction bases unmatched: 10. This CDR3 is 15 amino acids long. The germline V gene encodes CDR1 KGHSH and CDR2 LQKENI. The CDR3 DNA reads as TGTGCCAGCTCCCTACTAGGGACAGCTAACAATGAGCAGTTCTTC. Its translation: CASSLLGTANNEQFF.

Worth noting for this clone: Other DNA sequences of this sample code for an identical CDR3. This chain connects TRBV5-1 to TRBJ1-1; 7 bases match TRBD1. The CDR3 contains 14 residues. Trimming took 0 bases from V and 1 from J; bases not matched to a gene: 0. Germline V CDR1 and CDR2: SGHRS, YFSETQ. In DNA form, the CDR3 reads TGCGCCAGCAGCTTGGCAGGGGGGAACACTGAAGCTTTCTTT. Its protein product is CASSLAGGNTEAFF.

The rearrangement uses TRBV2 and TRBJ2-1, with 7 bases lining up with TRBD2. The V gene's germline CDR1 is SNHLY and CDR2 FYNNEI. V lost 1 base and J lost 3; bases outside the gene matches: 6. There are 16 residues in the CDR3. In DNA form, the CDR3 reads TGTGCCAGCAGTGAAGAAGGCGGGGGAAACTACAATGAGCAGTTCTTC. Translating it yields CASSEEGGGNYNEQFF.

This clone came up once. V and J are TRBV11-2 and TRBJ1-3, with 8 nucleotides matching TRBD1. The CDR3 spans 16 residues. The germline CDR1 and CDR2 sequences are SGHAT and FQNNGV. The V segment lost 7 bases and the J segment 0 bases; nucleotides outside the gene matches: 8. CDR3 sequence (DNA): TGTGCCAGCACCCTGGACAGGGTCGTCTCTGGAAACACCATATATTTT. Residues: CASTLDRVVSGNTIYF.

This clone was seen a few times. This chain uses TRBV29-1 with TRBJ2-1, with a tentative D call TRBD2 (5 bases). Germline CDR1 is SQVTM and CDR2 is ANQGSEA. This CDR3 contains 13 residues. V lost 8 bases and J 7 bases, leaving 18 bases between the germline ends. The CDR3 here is CSTKREILNEQFF. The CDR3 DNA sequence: TGCAGCACCAAAAGGGAGATTTTGAATGAGCAGTTCTTC.

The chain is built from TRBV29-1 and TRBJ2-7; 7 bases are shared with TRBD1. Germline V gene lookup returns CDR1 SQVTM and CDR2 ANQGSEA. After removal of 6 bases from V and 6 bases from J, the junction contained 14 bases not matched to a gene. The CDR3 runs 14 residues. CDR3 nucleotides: TGCAGCGTCTCGTCCAGGACAGGTCAATCCGAGCAGTACTTC. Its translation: CSVSSRTGQSEQYF.

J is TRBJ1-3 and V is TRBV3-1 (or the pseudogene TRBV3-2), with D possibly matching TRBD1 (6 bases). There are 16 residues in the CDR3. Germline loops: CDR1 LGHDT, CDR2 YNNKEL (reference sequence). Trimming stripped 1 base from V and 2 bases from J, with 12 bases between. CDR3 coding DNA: TGTGCCAGCAGCCAAGGCCAGGGGATTCCTGGAAACACCATATATTTT. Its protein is CASSQGQGIPGNTIYF.

The CDR3 protein is CASTPGQEVAGELFF. DNA of the CDR3: TGTGCCAGCACCCCCGGACAGGAGGTAGCCGGGGAGCTGTTTTTT. The rearrangement uses TRBV28 and TRBJ2-2, with 7 positions matching TRBD1. V lost 7 bases, J lost 6 bases, and 11 bases stayed unmatched. This CDR3 has 15 amino acids. Germline loops: CDR1 MDHEN, CDR2 SYDVKM.

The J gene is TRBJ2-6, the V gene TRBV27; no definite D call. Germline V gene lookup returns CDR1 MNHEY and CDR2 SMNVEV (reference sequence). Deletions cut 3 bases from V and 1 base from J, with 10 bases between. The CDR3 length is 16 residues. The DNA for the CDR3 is TGTGCCAGCAGTTTCTATCAAAATTCTGGGGCCAACGTCCTGACTTTC. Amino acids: CASSFYQNSGANVLTF.

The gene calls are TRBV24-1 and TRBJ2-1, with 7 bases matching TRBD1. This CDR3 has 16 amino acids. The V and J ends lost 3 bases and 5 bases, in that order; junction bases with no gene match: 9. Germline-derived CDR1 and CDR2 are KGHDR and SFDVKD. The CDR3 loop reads CATSDTLTGSDNEQFF. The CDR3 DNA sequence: TGTGCCACCAGTGATACGTTGACAGGGTCTGACAATGAGCAGTTCTTC.

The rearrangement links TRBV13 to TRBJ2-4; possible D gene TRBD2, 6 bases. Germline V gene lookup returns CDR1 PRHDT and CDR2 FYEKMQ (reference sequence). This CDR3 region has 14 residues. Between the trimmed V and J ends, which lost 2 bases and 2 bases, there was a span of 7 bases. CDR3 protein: CASSLRGTKNIQYF. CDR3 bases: TGTGCCAGCAGCTTACGGGGGACCAAAAACATTCAGTACTTC. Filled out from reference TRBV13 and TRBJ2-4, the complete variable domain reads AAGVIQSPRHLIKEKRETATLKCYPIPRHDTVYWYQQGPGQDPQFLISFYEKMQSDKGSIPDRFSAQQFSDYHSELNMSSLELGDSALYFCASSLRGTKNIQYFGAGTRLSVL.

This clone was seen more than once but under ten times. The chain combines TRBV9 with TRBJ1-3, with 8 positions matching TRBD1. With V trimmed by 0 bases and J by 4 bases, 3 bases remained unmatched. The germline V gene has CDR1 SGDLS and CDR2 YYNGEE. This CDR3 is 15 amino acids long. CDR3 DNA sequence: TGTGCCAGCAGCGTAGGACAGGGGAACGGAAACACCATATATTTT. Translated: CASSVGQGNGNTIYF.

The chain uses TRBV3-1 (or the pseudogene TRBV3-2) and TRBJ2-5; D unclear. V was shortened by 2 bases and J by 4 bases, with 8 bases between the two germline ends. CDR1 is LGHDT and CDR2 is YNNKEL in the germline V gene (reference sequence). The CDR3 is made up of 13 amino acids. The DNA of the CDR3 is TGTGCCAGCAGCCAACAGGTTGGAGAGACCCAGTACTTC. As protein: CASSQQVGETQYF.

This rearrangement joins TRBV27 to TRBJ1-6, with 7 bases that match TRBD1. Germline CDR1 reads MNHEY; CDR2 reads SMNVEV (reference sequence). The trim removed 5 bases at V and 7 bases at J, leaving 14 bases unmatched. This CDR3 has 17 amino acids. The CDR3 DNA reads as TGTGCCAGCAGTATAAGGAGACAGGGCTCGGGGAATTCACCCCTCCACTTT. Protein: CASSIRRQGSGNSPLHF.

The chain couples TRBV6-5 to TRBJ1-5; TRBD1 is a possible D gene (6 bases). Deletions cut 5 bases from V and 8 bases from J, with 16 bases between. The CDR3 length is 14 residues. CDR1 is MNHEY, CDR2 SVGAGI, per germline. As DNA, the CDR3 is TGTGCCAGCAGTAATACAGGGCCCGACGAGCCCCAGCATTTT. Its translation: CASSNTGPDEPQHF.

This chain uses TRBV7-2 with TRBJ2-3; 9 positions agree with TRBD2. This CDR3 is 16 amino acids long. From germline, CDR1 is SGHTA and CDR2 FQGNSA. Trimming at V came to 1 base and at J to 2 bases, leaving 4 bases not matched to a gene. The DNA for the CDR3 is TGTGCCAGCAGCTTAGTACCTAGCGGGGTCACAGATACGCAGTATTTT. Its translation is CASSLVPSGVTDTQYF.

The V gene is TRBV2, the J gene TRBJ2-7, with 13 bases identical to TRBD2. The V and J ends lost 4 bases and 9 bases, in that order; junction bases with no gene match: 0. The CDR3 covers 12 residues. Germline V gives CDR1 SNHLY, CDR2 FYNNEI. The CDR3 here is CASSGTSGRQYV. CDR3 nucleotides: TGTGCCAGCAGTGGGACTAGCGGGAGGCAGTACGTC.

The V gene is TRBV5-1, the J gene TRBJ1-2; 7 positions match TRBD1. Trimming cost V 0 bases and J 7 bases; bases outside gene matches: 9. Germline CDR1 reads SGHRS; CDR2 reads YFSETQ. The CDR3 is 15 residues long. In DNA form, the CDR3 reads TGCGCCAGCAGCTTGGTCGGGACAGCATCGGCTGGCTACACCTTC. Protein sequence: CASSLVGTASAGYTF.